These 3 T cell receptor beta chains were all obtained from the same sample, sequenced in a study of blood T cell repertoires in COVID-19. The method was immunoSEQ multiplex PCR; TCRdb's version includes in-frame clones alone and lacks a portion of them. The profile shows 300,000 to 400,000 clones, roughly 90% of them singletons. The sample taken for sequencing was peripheral blood. These receptors all come from a woman in her 70s with COVID-19, enrolled during active disease.

The V call is TRBV7-2, the J call TRBJ2-5, with a weak D call TRBD2 (6 bases). CDR1 and CDR2 (germline): SGHTA, FQGNSA. Deletions cut 3 bases from V and 2 bases from J, with 16 bases between. The CDR3 totals 16 residues. In DNA form, the CDR3 reads TGTGCCAGCAGCTTTGGGACTTACCCGACTCAAGAGACCCAGTACTTC. Translating it yields CASSFGTYPTQETQYF. Looking up the rest from reference TRBV7-2 and TRBJ2-5 gives the full variable domain: GAGVSQSPSNKVTEKGKDVELRCDPISGHTALYWYRQSLGQGLEFLIYFQGNSAPDKSGLPSDRFSAERTGGSVSTLTIQRTQQEDSAVYLCASSFGTYPTQETQYFGPGTRLLVL.

The CDR3 DNA follows: TGCGCCAGCAGCCCCGGACAGGGCCTGGAGACCCAGTACTTC. Its protein is CASSPGQGLETQYF. The chain combines TRBV4-1 with TRBJ2-5, with 8 bases that match TRBD1. The CDR3 extends over 14 amino acids. The V gene end was trimmed by 4 bases and the J gene end by 5 bases; junction bases not matched to a gene: 6. Germline CDR1 is MGHRA and CDR2 is YSYEKL.

The V call is TRBV7-9, the J call TRBJ1-2; 7 bases are a match to TRBD1. Germline V lookup: CDR1 SEHNR, CDR2 FQNEAQ (reference sequence). The CDR3 is 14 amino acids. V shed 3 bases, J shed 6 bases, and the junction held 7 bases outside the gene matches. CDR3 in DNA: TGTGCCAGCAGCTTTCAATCTACAGGGGATGGCTACACCTTC. Encoded protein: CASSFQSTGDGYTF.